The sequence of this TCR beta chain was determined in a study of regulatory T cells in long-lasting Graves disease. At the level of the study: Over-5-year antithyroid drug use with positive TSH receptor antibodies defined persistent Graves' disease in the study.

Sequencing libraries for TCR beta were prepared with iRepertoire HTBI primers and Arm-PCR of CDR3 regions. TCRdb re-analysed the multiplex PCR reads in MiXCR, keeping a single row per CDR3 protein. Among about 660,000 distinct CDR3 sequences listed, around 32% were seen once. Looked up from germline, CDR1 is PRHDT and CDR2 is FYEKMQ (reference sequence). CDR3 length: 15 residues. V lost 2 bases to trimming and J lost 3 bases, with 14 bases between them. This sample's time point: persistent/refractory GD, antithyroid drugs over 5 years with positive TRAb. TCR sequences were obtained from RNA taken from PBMCs. A blood draw put about 9 milliliters of peripheral blood into EDTA tubes.

The gene calls are TRBV13 and TRBJ2-7; perhaps TRBD1 as D (5 bases). This specimen consisted of peripheral blood mononuclear cells (PBMCs), obtained when the disease was refractory, from a patient treated with antithyroid drugs. This receptor was identified in a female donor with Graves disease. In DNA, the CDR3 is TGTGCCAGCAGCTTACGACAGAACCTTGGCTACGAGCAGTACTTC. Translation: CASSLRQNLGYEQYF.